The 20 T cell receptor beta chains in this list originate from one sample, sequenced in a study of T cells in Graves' hyperthyroidism and ophthalmopathy. It was RNA transcripts that yielded the amplified TCR beta CDR3 regions. The primer set for the first-round RT-PCR of the TCR CDR3 was HTBI. Each CDR3 protein is one row after TCRdb ran MiXCR on the multiplex PCR reads. The sample includes around 200,000 distinct CDR3 sequences, approximately 17% of them seen just once. Sequences were obtained from blood. Receptors were obtained from a woman in her forties or fifties with Graves' hyperthyroidism.

This clonotype was recorded many times. The V and J genes are TRBV9 and TRBJ2-1, with 7 bases matching TRBD2. The CDR3 extends over 18 amino acids. The germline gives CDR1 SGDLS, CDR2 YYNGEE. V gave up 0 bases and J gave up 0 bases; unmatched junction bases: 9. This CDR3 reads CASSVARLAESSYNEQFF. The CDR3 nucleotides read TGTGCCAGCAGCGTAGCTAGGCTAGCGGAGAGCTCCTACAATGAGCAGTTCTTC.

This clonotype has a count of ten or more. The gene calls are TRBV3-1 and TRBJ2-7, with D possibly TRBD2 on 6 matching bases. The CDR3 has 15 residues. Germline CDR1 LGHDT, CDR2 YNNKEL (reference sequence). The ends were cut back, 3 bases at V and 7 bases at J, with 19 bases in the middle. Here the CDR3 DNA reads TGTGCCAGCAGCCATCCCCGGAGGGACTTGCGAGAGCAGTACTTC. Protein sequence: CASSHPRRDLREQYF.

This clonotype was counted ten times or more. This rearrangement joins TRBV5-1 to TRBJ2-3, with 8 bases aligning to TRBD1. This CDR3 contains 15 residues. Germline lookup yields CDR1 SGHRS and CDR2 YFSETQ. V lost 4 bases to trimming and J lost 4 bases; unmatched junction nucleotides: 8. CDR3 in amino acids: CASSPTPGGADTQYF. The CDR3 DNA is TGCGCCAGCAGCCCAACCCCAGGGGGCGCAGATACGCAGTATTTT.

Ten or more counts support this clonotype. The J gene is TRBJ2-6, the V gene TRBV18, with D perhaps assigned TRBD1 or TRBD2 (5 bases each). This CDR3 region has 18 residues. Germline V lookup: CDR1 KGHSH, CDR2 LQKENI. The ends were cut back, 3 bases at V and 0 bases at J, with 15 bases in the middle. CDR3 in amino acids: CASSPPGRSISGANVLTF. The CDR3 DNA reads as TGTGCCAGCTCACCCCCGGGACGGAGTATCTCTGGGGCCAACGTCCTGACTTTC.

This clonotype was recorded at least ten times. This CDR3 reads CASSLVGQGANTGELFF. The CDR3 region has the DNA TGTGCCAGCAGCTTGGTGGGACAGGGGGCGAACACCGGGGAGCTGTTTTTT. V is TRBV5-5 and J is TRBJ2-2; 11 bases map to TRBD1. CDR3 length equals 17 residues. With V trimmed by 0 bases and J by 0 bases, 1 base remained unmatched. The germline CDR1 and CDR2 sequences are SGHKS and YYEKEE (reference sequence).

This clonotype was counted many times. V and J are TRBV9 and TRBJ1-2; maybe TRBD1 (5 bases). V lost 4 bases to trimming and J lost 8 bases, with 9 bases between them. The V gene's germline CDR1 is SGDLS and CDR2 YYNGEE. The CDR3 extends over 11 amino acids. CDR3: CASSLGGGYTF. CDR3 bases: TGTGCCAGCAGCCTGGGGGGAGGCTACACCTTC.

The chain couples TRBV3-1 to TRBJ1-1; D perhaps matches TRBD1 (5 bases). V dropped 1 base and J dropped 1 base, with 16 bases sitting between them. CDR1 and CDR2 from the germline V gene are LGHDT and YNNKEL (reference sequence). CDR3 size: 17 residues. The CDR3 protein is CASSQGGWGEGNTEAFF. CDR3 nucleotide sequence: TGTGCCAGCAGCCAAGGGGGGTGGGGAGAGGGGAACACTGAAGCTTTCTTT.

This clonotype has only a few counts. The gene calls are TRBV14 and TRBJ2-1; TRBD1 matches 8 bases. This CDR3 comprises 18 residues. CDR1 and CDR2 from the germline V gene are SGHDN and FVKESK. Trimming at V came to 1 base and at J to 4 bases, leaving 12 bases not matched to a gene. This chain's CDR3 is CASSQGDRDRQFYNEQFF. The CDR3 DNA sequence: TGTGCCAGCAGCCAAGGCGACCGGGACAGGCAATTTTACAATGAGCAGTTCTTC.

This clonotype was observed many times. The J gene is TRBJ1-1, the V gene TRBV12-3 or TRBV12-4; the D gene is possibly TRBD1 (5 bases). With 3 bases removed from V and 6 bases from J, the gap between germline ends came to 8 bases. The CDR3 is made up of 12 amino acids. The CDR3 DNA reads TGTGCCAGCAGTTTTGACAGCTCTGAAGCTTTCTTT. This codes for CASSFDSSEAFF.

This chain joins TRBV28 and TRBJ2-7; 10 bases align to TRBD2. V dropped 6 bases and J dropped 3; count of bases not matched to a gene: 2. From germline, CDR1 is MDHEN and CDR2 SYDVKM. The CDR3 contains 13 residues. The CDR3 nucleotides read TGTGCCAGCAGCAGACTAGCGGGCTACGAGCAGTACTTC. Protein sequence: CASSRLAGYEQYF. The whole variable domain, filled in from reference TRBV28 and TRBJ2-7, reads DVKVTQSSRYLVKRTGEKVFLECVQDMDHENMFWYRQDPGLGLRLIYFSYDVKMKEKGDIPEGYSVSREKKERFSLILESASTNQTSMYLCASSRLAGYEQYFGPGTRLTVT.

This clonotype was seen repeatedly, ten times or more. The V gene is TRBV11-3, the J gene TRBJ2-3; 12 positions agree with TRBD2. This CDR3 has 16 residues. V was pared by 4 bases and J by 4 bases, with 6 bases of the junction left unmatched. Germline lookup yields CDR1 SGHNT and CDR2 YENEEA. The CDR3: CASSSSRLAGADTQYF. In DNA, the CDR3 is TGTGCCAGCAGCTCAAGTCGACTAGCGGGGGCAGATACGCAGTATTTT.

Ten or more counts support this clonotype. The CDR3 reads CASSPWGIGAAGNTIYF. The DNA for the CDR3 is TGTGCCAGCAGCCCCTGGGGCATAGGGGCCGCGGGAAACACCATATATTTT. The V gene is TRBV11-2, the J gene TRBJ1-3, with D tentatively TRBD1 (5 bases). Trimming removed 5 bases at V and 4 bases at J, with 21 bases between. The CDR3 loop spans 17 amino acids. Germline V gene lookup returns CDR1 SGHAT and CDR2 FQNNGV. The whole variable domain, filled in from reference TRBV11-2 and TRBJ1-3, reads EAGVAQSPRYKIIEKRQSVAFWCNPISGHATLYWYQQILGQGPKLLIQFQNNGVVDDSQLPKDRFSAERLKGVDSTLKIQPAKLEDSAVYLCASSPWGIGAAGNTIYFGEGSWLTVV.

Remarks on this clonotype: A junction boundary mismatches the germline segment, possibly from a read error. V gene TRBV4-1 combines with J gene TRBJ2-3, with TRBD2 matching over 8 bases. The CDR3 totals 15 residues. The germline CDR1 and CDR2 sequences are MGHRA and YSYEKL. CDR3 nucleotides: TGCGTCAGCAGCCAATTCGGACTAGCCGCAGATACGCAGTATTTT. Amino acids: CVSSQFGLAADTQYF.

At least ten counts were recorded for this clonotype. The V call is TRBV20-1, the J call TRBJ2-1, with D perhaps matching TRBD1 (5 bases). With 4 bases removed from V and 0 bases from J, the gap between germline ends came to 10 bases. Germline V gene sequence: CDR1 DFQATT, CDR2 SNEGSKA (reference sequence). The length of the CDR3 is 14 residues. The DNA for the CDR3 is TGCAGTGCTAACCGACAGAGCTCCTACAATGAGCAGTTCTTC. Encoded protein: CSANRQSSYNEQFF.

The CDR3 DNA reads as TGCGCCAGCAGCCATGATTGGACTGTTCAAGAGACCCAGTACTTC. Amino acid sequence: CASSHDWTVQETQYF. The genes are TRBV4-1 and TRBJ2-5; TRBD2 is a possible D gene (5 bases). V was pared by 3 bases and J by 2 bases, with 13 bases between. The length of the CDR3 is 15 residues. Germline loops: CDR1 MGHRA, CDR2 YSYEKL.

The genes are TRBV2 and TRBJ2-3; no clear D gene. The germline gives CDR1 SNHLY, CDR2 FYNNEI. The V end lost 7 bases, the J end lost 4 bases, and 9 bases lay between the germline ends. The CDR3 totals 12 residues. This CDR3 reads CASMPGSDTQYF. The DNA of the CDR3 is TGTGCCAGCATGCCGGGCTCAGATACGCAGTATTTT.

Ten or more counts support this clonotype. V and J are TRBV5-1 and TRBJ1-6; TRBD1 agrees at 9 bases. V shed 4 bases and J 7 bases; nucleotides not matched to a gene: 6. CDR1 and CDR2 from the germline V gene are SGHRS and YFSETQ. This CDR3 comprises 15 residues. CDR3 in DNA: TGCGCCAGCAGCACGGGGACAGGGACCAATTCACCCCTCCACTTT. This translates into CASSTGTGTNSPLHF.

This clonotype was detected many times. This sequence joins TRBV27 and TRBJ2-7, with 8 bases identical to TRBD1. Trimming cost V 3 bases and J 4 bases; bases outside gene matches: 5. Germline CDR1 reads MNHEY; CDR2 reads SMNVEV (reference sequence). CDR3 size: 14 residues. The CDR3 protein is CASSLTGQDYEQYF. In DNA, the CDR3 is TGTGCCAGCAGTTTGACGGGACAGGATTACGAGCAGTACTTC.

This clonotype was counted many times. The chain carries TRBV12-3 or TRBV12-4 and TRBJ1-2; D remains unclear. This CDR3 has 14 amino acids. The ends were cut back, 3 bases at V and 2 bases at J, with 10 bases in the middle. The CDR3 reads CASSFEGANYGYTF. The CDR3 DNA reads TGTGCCAGCAGTTTCGAGGGAGCCAACTATGGCTACACCTTC.

This clonotype was observed a handful of times. V gene TRBV25-1 combines with J gene TRBJ1-1; D is unclear. The germline V and J ends were trimmed by 7 bases and 5 bases, with 14 bases remaining between them. Germline CDR1 is MGHDK and CDR2 is SYGVNS. The CDR3 spans 13 residues. CDR3 amino acids: CASIGVVGTEAFF. DNA of the CDR3: TGTGCCAGCATCGGGGTGGTGGGGACTGAAGCTTTCTTT.